The 3 T cell receptor beta chains listed next were all sequenced from one sample in a study of blood T cell repertoires in COVID-19. Using immunoSEQ multiplex PCR, the repertoire was profiled, and TCRdb retains in-frame clones only, with some absent. The sample lists around 200,000 clones; about 85% were seen once. The sample consisted of peripheral blood. The receptors shown here come from a woman aged 80 or older with acute or convalescent COVID-19.

The rearrangement links TRBV5-8 to TRBJ2-1; D might be TRBD2 (6 bases). CDR1 is SGHTS and CDR2 is YDEGEE in the germline V gene. The V gene lost 1 base and the J gene lost 1 base, with 6 bases spanning the gap. CDR3 length equals 14 residues. The CDR3 spells CASSLRGSYNEQFF. CDR3 nucleotides: TGTGCCAGCAGCTTGCGGGGGTCCTACAATGAGCAGTTCTTC.

J is TRBJ1-4 and V is TRBV4-1, with 7 bases fitting TRBD1. The V gene end was trimmed by 1 base and the J gene end by 11 bases; junction bases not matched to a gene: 13. Germline V gene data show CDR1 as MGHRA and CDR2 as YSYEKL. The CDR3 totals 16 residues. The CDR3 protein is CASSQVGRDRVLKLFF. The CDR3 nucleotides read TGCGCCAGCAGCCAAGTAGGGCGAGACAGGGTTTTGAAACTGTTTTTT.

This chain's CDR3 is CAWSVGAKAFF. The CDR3 region has the DNA TGTGCCTGGAGTGTAGGGGCGAAAGCTTTCTTT. This chain uses TRBV30 with TRBJ1-1, with D maybe TRBD1 (5 bases). Looked up from germline, CDR1 is GTSNPN and CDR2 is SVGIG (reference sequence). V was cut by 0 bases and J by 9 bases, with 8 bases left in between. This CDR3 is built from 11 residues.